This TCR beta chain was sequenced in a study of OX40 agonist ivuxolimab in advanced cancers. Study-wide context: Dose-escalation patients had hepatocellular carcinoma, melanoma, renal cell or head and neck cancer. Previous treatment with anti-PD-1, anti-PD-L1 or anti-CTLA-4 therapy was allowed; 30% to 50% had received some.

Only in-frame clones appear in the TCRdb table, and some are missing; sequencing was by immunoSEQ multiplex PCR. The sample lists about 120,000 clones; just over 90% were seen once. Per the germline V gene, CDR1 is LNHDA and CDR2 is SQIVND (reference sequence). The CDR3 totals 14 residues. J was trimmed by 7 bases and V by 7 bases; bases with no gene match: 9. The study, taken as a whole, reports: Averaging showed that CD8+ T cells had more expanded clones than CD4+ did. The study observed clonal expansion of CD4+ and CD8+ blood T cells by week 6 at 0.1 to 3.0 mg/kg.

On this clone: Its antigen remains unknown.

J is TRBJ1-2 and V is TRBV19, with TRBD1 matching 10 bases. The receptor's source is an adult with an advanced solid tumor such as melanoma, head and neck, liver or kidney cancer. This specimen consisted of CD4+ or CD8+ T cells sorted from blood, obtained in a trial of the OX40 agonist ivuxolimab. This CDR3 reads CASTHRQGAGGYTF. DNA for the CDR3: TGTGCCAGTACCCATAGACAGGGGGCAGGTGGCTACACCTTC. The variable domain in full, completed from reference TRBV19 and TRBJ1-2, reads DGGITQSPKYLFRKEGQNVTLSCEQNLNHDAMYWYRQDPGQGLRLIYYSQIVNDFQKGDIAEGYSVSREKKESFPLTVTSAQKNPTAFYLCASTHRQGAGGYTFGSGTRLTVV.